Detailed here is one T cell receptor (beta chain). No antigen is known for it. These data come from a study of a mutant IDH1 vaccine in newly diagnosed glioma. Looking at the study overall: Vaccines were first given 4-6 weeks after radiotherapy alone, or with temozolomide cycles. Before enrollment, the patients had been treated with radiotherapy alone, temozolomide alone, or both together. Most of them had received both.

Time point: week 47, end of study. The content of each vaccine dose was 300 ug of mutant IDH1 20-mer peptide, and topical imiquimod accompanied it. Donors harbored newly found WHO grade 3 or 4 IDH1-mutant, ATRX-lost astrocytomas. The CDR3 is 14 amino acids. Germline V gene sequence: CDR1 MNHEY, CDR2 SMNVEV (reference sequence). The repertoire was sequenced with immunoSEQ multiplex PCR; TCRdb's copy has only in-frame clones and lacks some. The sample has 75,000 to 95,000 clones, under 90% seen once. The rearrangement joins TRBV27 to TRBJ2-5; 7 positions agree with TRBD2. The J call is uncertain, as TRBJ2-7 better fits the DNA end. The source is a woman in her forties or fifties with glioma. Source: PBMCs, taken from a glioma patient whose treatment included an IDH1 peptide vaccine. The CDR3 sequence: CASSPSGITYEQYF. CDR3 nucleotide sequence: TGTGCCAGCAGTCCGAGCGGGATTACGTACGAGCAGTACTTC.